This record looks at one T cell receptor beta chain sequence and its context. Its specificity is not known. Germline values: CDR1 SGHNT, CDR2 YYREEE (reference sequence). This CDR3 is 14 amino acids long. The germline V and J ends were trimmed by 5 bases and 2 bases, with 14 bases remaining between them. The entry originates in a study of cytomegalovirus exposure and HLA in healthy donors. Study-wide points: In a later analysis, parvovirus B19, influenza, CMV and Epstein-Barr virus appeared linked to several top co-occurrence clusters. The authors enumerated over 150 TCR beta chains as linked to cytomegalovirus.

It was with 60 Vbeta and 13 Jbeta primers that the PCR ran. Clones were sequenced by immunoSEQ multiplex PCR, and TCRdb holds only the in-frame ones, with some missing. This table has roughly 170,000 clones, approximately 77% appearing once. The J gene is TRBJ2-7, the V gene TRBV5-4; D is possibly TRBD1 (6 bases). The sequence came from a female donor in good health and CMV-seronegative. Material for sequencing was PBMCs. CDR3 DNA: TGTGCCAGCAGGTCACAGGGCTCGACCTACGAGCAGTACTTC. Its translation is CASRSQGSTYEQYF.